The 24 T cell receptor beta chains below come from one sample, sequenced in a study of shared clonotypes between healthy human individuals. The assay was immunoSEQ multiplex PCR, and TCRdb's table has in-frame clones only and misses some. The data contain 850,000 to 1,200,000 clones, approximately 70% of them singletons. Sequencing input: memory CD4+ T cells sorted from blood. Subset of the sample: CD45RA-negative fraction. These receptors were obtained from a man between 18 and 35 years old in good health.

V gene TRBV5-6 combines with J gene TRBJ2-4, with 10 bases lining up with TRBD1. Germline V CDR1 and CDR2: SGHDT, YYEEEE. V dropped 4 bases and J dropped 0; count of bases not matched to a gene: 7. There are 17 residues in the CDR3. The CDR3 loop reads CASSPPGTGVAKNIQYF. CDR3 coding DNA: TGTGCCAGCAGCCCCCCGGGGACAGGGGTAGCCAAAAACATTCAGTACTTC.

The V and J genes are TRBV6-6 and TRBJ2-7, with 7 bases that match TRBD2. CDR3 length equals 14 residues. Per the germline V gene, CDR1 is MNHNY and CDR2 is SVGAGI (reference sequence). With 9 bases clipped from V and 7 bases from J, the junction kept 15 bases outside the gene matches. For the CDR3, the DNA is TGTGCCAGTGGGGGTATGGGAGGGCCTTGGGAGCAGTACTTC. Protein: CASGGMGGPWEQYF.

CDR3 residues: CASSYEDGKPYNEQFF. The CDR3, as DNA: TGTGCCAGCAGCTACGAGGATGGGAAGCCGTACAATGAGCAGTTCTTC. V and J are TRBV5-4 and TRBJ2-1; D ambiguous. Deletions cut 3 bases from V and 4 bases from J, with 17 bases between. CDR1 is SGHNT and CDR2 is YYREEE in the germline V gene (reference sequence). The CDR3 has 16 amino acids.

The rearrangement joins TRBV5-4 to TRBJ2-2; D unclear. Germline V gene sequence: CDR1 SGHNT, CDR2 YYREEE (reference sequence). This CDR3 spans 14 amino acids. V was cut by 0 bases and J by 4 bases, with 7 bases left in between. Here the CDR3 reads CASSLDRSTGELFF. The CDR3 coding sequence is TGTGCCAGCAGCTTGGATCGGAGCACCGGGGAGCTGTTTTTT.

The CDR3 here is CASVPDKKDTQYF. CDR3 sequence (DNA): TGTGCCAGCGTCCCCGATAAAAAAGATACGCAGTATTTT. J is TRBJ2-3 and V is TRBV6-1; D is ambiguous. The CDR3 length is 13 residues. CDR1 and CDR2 from the germline V gene are MNHNS and SASEGT. Trimming shortened V by 8 bases and J by 5 bases, and 14 bases separated the two germline ends.

The chain combines TRBV6-1 with TRBJ1-5; 7 bases map to TRBD1. J gave up 6 bases and V 2 bases, and 4 bases lay outside the gene matches. Germline V CDR1 and CDR2: MNHNS, SASEGT. The CDR3 contains 14 residues. The CDR3 nucleotides read TGTGCCAGCAGTGAAACACACAGGGGTCAGCCCCAGCATTTT. Translated: CASSETHRGQPQHF.

V gene TRBV7-2 combines with J gene TRBJ2-3, with 9 bases that match TRBD2. The CDR3 has 12 residues. Trimming took 3 bases from V and 13 from J; bases not matched to a gene: 5. Germline values: CDR1 SGHTA, CDR2 FQGNSA. The CDR3 reads CASSFGGREEYF. CDR3 bases: TGTGCCAGCAGCTTTGGCGGGAGGGAGGAGTATTTT.

This clone was recorded a few times. The chain recombines TRBV28 with TRBJ1-6; 8 bases line up with TRBD1. This CDR3 region has 15 residues. J was trimmed by 9 bases and V by 4 bases; bases with no gene match: 8. Germline CDR1 reads MDHEN; CDR2 reads SYDVKM. The CDR3 loop is CASSSHRGSSSPLHF. The DNA of the CDR3 is TGTGCCAGCAGTTCACACAGGGGGTCAAGTTCACCCCTCCACTTT. Full variable domain (remainder filled in from reference TRBV28 and TRBJ1-6): DVKVTQSSRYLVKRTGEKVFLECVQDMDHENMFWYRQDPGLGLRLIYFSYDVKMKEKGDIPEGYSVSREKKERFSLILESASTNQTSMYLCASSSHRGSSSPLHFGNGTRLTVT.

In nucleotides, the CDR3 is TGTGCCAGCAGTTACTCGCTCAGGCCCACTGAAGCTTTCTTT. It is translated as CASSYSLRPTEAFF. The V call is TRBV6-5, the J call TRBJ1-1; D ambiguous. V was clipped by 0 bases and J by 4 bases, with 9 bases between them. This CDR3 is 14 amino acids long. Looked up from germline, CDR1 is MNHEY and CDR2 is SVGAGI.

The V call is TRBV6-1, the J call TRBJ1-2, with 10 bases fitting TRBD1. Germline trimming cut 6 bases from V and 7 bases from J; bases unmatched to any gene: 5. Germline V gene sequence: CDR1 MNHNS, CDR2 SASEGT. This CDR3 spans 13 amino acids. This CDR3 is CASRPTGGLGYTF. The CDR3 bases are TGTGCCAGCAGGCCGACAGGGGGCCTTGGCTACACCTTC.

The chain combines TRBV2 with TRBJ1-2; D call uncertain. The CDR3 has 13 residues. Trimming shortened V by 6 bases and J by 7 bases, and 15 bases separated the two germline ends. CDR1 is SNHLY, CDR2 FYNNEI, per germline. The DNA of the CDR3 is TGTGCCAGCAGCTCCGACGGCGTGGGTGGCTACACCTTC. Its translation is CASSSDGVGGYTF. Full variable domain (missing parts from reference TRBV2 and TRBJ1-2): EPEVTQTPSHQVTQMGQEVILRCVPISNHLYFYWYRQILGQKVEFLVSFYNNEISEKSEIFDDQFSVERPDGSNFTLKIRSTKLEDSAMYFCASSSDGVGGYTFGSGTRLTVV.

The chain is built from TRBV5-6 and TRBJ1-4; 8 positions agree with TRBD1. V shed 3 bases and J 6 bases; nucleotides not matched to a gene: 10. The germline CDR1 and CDR2 sequences are SGHDT and YYEEEE. The CDR3 has 16 amino acids. The CDR3 DNA reads TGTGCCAGCAGCTCGGGAATCGGGACAGGCCATGAAAAACTGTTTTTT. Translating it yields CASSSGIGTGHEKLFF.

The rearrangement joins TRBV28 to TRBJ1-2; the D gene is possibly TRBD1 (5 bases). The germline V gene has CDR1 MDHEN and CDR2 SYDVKM. Trimming pared 6 bases from V and 5 bases from J, leaving 13 bases between. The CDR3 extends over 13 amino acids. The CDR3: CASSFSGKYGYTF. The CDR3 nucleotides are TGTGCCAGCAGCTTCTCAGGGAAGTATGGCTACACCTTC.

The CDR3 sequence is CASSPGGPRNTIYF. The CDR3 coding sequence is TGTGCCAGCAGCCCAGGGGGGCCCCGAAACACCATATATTTT. V gene TRBV7-2 combines with J gene TRBJ1-3; 7 nucleotides line up with TRBD1. The CDR3 sequence is 14 residues long. V shed 5 bases, J shed 5 bases, and the junction held 6 bases outside the gene matches. Germline-derived CDR1 and CDR2 are SGHTA and FQGNSA.

The V and J genes are TRBV18 and TRBJ2-7; the D gene could be TRBD1 or TRBD2 (5 bases each). Between the trimmed V and J ends, which lost 8 bases and 0 bases, there was a span of 14 bases. The CDR3 loop spans 14 amino acids. Germline values: CDR1 KGHSH, CDR2 LQKENI. CDR3 in amino acids: CASRGRDHSYEQYF. CDR3 nucleotide sequence: TGTGCCAGCAGAGGTCGGGACCACTCCTACGAGCAGTACTTC.

In its sample, this clone was seen a few times. J is TRBJ2-2 and V is TRBV19, with a weak D call TRBD1 (6 bases). CDR3 size: 12 residues. Between the trimmed V and J ends, which lost 3 bases and 7 bases, there was a span of 6 bases. Germline values: CDR1 LNHDA, CDR2 SQIVND (reference sequence). This chain's CDR3 is CASSIRGGELFF. The CDR3 coding sequence is TGTGCCAGTAGTATCAGGGGCGGGGAGCTGTTTTTT.

The chain combines TRBV28 with TRBJ2-7; 8 nucleotides line up with TRBD1. The trim removed 5 bases at V and 4 bases at J, leaving 13 bases unmatched. Germline V CDR1 and CDR2: MDHEN, SYDVKM. The CDR3 is 16 amino acids. The CDR3 region is CASSTIGTGSGYEQYF. CDR3 sequence (DNA): TGTGCCAGCAGTACCATCGGGACAGGTTCCGGGTACGAGCAGTACTTC.

This clone was detected only a few times. V usage is TRBV18 and J usage is TRBJ1-2; maybe TRBD1 (5 bases). The length of the CDR3 is 15 residues. With 4 bases removed from V and 4 bases from J, the gap between germline ends came to 16 bases. Germline V CDR1 and CDR2: KGHSH, LQKENI. The CDR3 region is CASSRLVEGIYGYTF. As DNA, the CDR3 is TGTGCCAGCTCACGTTTAGTAGAGGGGATCTATGGCTACACCTTC. Full variable domain (missing parts from reference TRBV18 and TRBJ1-2): NAGVMQNPRHLVRRRGQEARLRCSPMKGHSHVYWYRQLPEEGLKFMVYLQKENIIDESGMPKERFSAEFPKEGPSILRIQQVVRGDSAAYFCASSRLVEGIYGYTFGSGTRLTVV.

The V gene is TRBV4-1, the J gene TRBJ1-2; D remains ambiguous. With 4 bases removed from V and 4 bases from J, the gap between germline ends came to 10 bases. The CDR3 spans 13 residues. CDR1 is MGHRA, CDR2 YSYEKL, per germline. CDR3 DNA: TGCGCCAGCAGCCGGGAACAGTTCTATGGCTACACCTTC. Protein product: CASSREQFYGYTF.

The chain couples TRBV19 to TRBJ1-3; unclear D gene. The CDR3 is 16 amino acids. From germline, CDR1 is LNHDA and CDR2 SQIVND (reference sequence). V was shortened by 3 bases and J by 0 bases, with 12 bases between the two germline ends. The CDR3 reads CASSMTPPDSGNTIYF. The DNA for the CDR3 is TGTGCCAGTAGTATGACACCCCCGGACTCTGGAAACACCATATATTTT.

As for this clone: Other DNA sequences in this sample translate to the same CDR3. The chain links TRBV11-2 to TRBJ2-3, with D possibly matching TRBD2 (6 bases). V lost 2 bases and J lost 2, with 14 bases in between. The germline gives CDR1 SGHAT, CDR2 FQNNGV. The CDR3 runs to 16 residues. The CDR3 loop is CASSLLAGGYTDTQYF. DNA of the CDR3: TGTGCCAGCAGCTTACTCGCCGGGGGATACACAGATACGCAGTATTTT.

This chain joins TRBV5-1 and TRBJ1-2; 10 nucleotides agree with TRBD1. Unmatched junction bases numbered 5, after V lost 3 bases and J lost 6 bases. Germline V gene data show CDR1 as SGHRS and CDR2 as YFSETQ. CDR3 size: 14 residues. The CDR3, as DNA: TGCGCCAGCAGCTCCGGGACAGGGGCCGATGGCTACACCTTC. Protein sequence: CASSSGTGADGYTF.

This chain uses TRBV7-2 with TRBJ2-1; 9 bases fit TRBD1. Looked up from germline, CDR1 is SGHTA and CDR2 is FQGNSA. This CDR3 region has 17 residues. V dropped 0 bases and J dropped 6; count of bases not matched to a gene: 9. The CDR3 sequence is CASSLAGGQGYGNEQFF. The CDR3, as DNA: TGTGCCAGCAGCTTAGCCGGCGGACAGGGGTATGGCAATGAGCAGTTCTTC.

CDR3 region: CASSITGVEETQYF. DNA of the CDR3: TGTGCCAGTAGTATAACGGGGGTTGAAGAGACCCAGTACTTC. The chain has TRBV19 and TRBJ2-5, with D maybe TRBD2 (6 bases). CDR3 length: 14 amino acids. V shed 2 bases and J shed 3 bases, with 10 bases lying between them. The V gene's germline CDR1 is LNHDA and CDR2 SQIVND (reference sequence).